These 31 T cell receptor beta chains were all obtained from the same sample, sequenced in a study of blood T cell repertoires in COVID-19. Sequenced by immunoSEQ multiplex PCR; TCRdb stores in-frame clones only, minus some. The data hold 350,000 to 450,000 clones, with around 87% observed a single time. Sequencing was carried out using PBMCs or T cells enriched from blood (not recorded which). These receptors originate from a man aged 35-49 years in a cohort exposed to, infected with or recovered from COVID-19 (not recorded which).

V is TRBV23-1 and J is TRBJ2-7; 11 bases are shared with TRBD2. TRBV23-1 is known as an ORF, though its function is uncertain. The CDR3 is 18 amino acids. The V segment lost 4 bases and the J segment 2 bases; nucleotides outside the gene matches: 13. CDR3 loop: CASSLRDTGLAGPYEQYF. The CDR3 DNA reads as TGCGCCAGCAGTCTCCGGGACACCGGACTAGCGGGCCCCTACGAGCAGTACTTC.

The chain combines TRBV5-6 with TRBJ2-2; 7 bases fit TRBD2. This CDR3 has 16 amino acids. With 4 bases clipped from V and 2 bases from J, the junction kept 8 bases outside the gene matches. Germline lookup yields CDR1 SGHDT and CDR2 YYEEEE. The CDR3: CASSPRLAANTGELFF. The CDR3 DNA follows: TGTGCCAGCAGCCCCCGGCTAGCGGCAAACACCGGGGAGCTGTTTTTT.

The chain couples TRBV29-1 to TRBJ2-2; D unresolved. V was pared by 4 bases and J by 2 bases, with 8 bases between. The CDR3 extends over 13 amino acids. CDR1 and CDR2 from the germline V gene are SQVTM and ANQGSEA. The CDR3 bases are TGCAGCGTTGGCGCGGAAAACACCGGGGAGCTGTTTTTT. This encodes CSVGAENTGELFF.

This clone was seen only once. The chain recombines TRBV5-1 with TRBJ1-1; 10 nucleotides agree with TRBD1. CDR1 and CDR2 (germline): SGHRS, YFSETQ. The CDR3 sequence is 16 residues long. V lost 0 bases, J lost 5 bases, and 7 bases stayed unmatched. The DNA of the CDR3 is TGCGCCAGCAGCTTGGGGGGACAGGGGTTTTCAACTGAAGCTTTCTTT. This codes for CASSLGGQGFSTEAFF.

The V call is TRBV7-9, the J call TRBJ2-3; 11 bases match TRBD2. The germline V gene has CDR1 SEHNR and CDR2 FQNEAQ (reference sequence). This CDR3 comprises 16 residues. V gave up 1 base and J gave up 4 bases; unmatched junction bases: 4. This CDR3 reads CASSLVAGGPADTQYF. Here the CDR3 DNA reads TGTGCCAGCAGCTTAGTAGCGGGAGGGCCCGCAGATACGCAGTATTTT.

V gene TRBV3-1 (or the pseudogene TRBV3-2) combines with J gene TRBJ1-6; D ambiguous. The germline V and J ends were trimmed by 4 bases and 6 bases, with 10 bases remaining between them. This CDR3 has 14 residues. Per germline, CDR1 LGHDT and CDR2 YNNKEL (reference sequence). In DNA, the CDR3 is TGTGCCAGCAGCCTGAGAGTTAGTAATTCACCCCTCCACTTT. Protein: CASSLRVSNSPLHF.

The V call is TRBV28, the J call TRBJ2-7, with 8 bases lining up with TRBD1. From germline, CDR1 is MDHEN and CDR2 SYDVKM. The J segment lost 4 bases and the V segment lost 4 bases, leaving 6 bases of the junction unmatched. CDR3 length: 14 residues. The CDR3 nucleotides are TGTGCCAGCAGTTGGTCCAGGGGGCCATACGAGCAGTACTTC. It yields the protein CASSWSRGPYEQYF. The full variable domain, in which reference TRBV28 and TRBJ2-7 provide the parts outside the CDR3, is DVKVTQSSRYLVKRTGEKVFLECVQDMDHENMFWYRQDPGLGLRLIYFSYDVKMKEKGDIPEGYSVSREKKERFSLILESASTNQTSMYLCASSWSRGPYEQYFGPGTRLTVT.

The CDR3 region has the DNA TGTGCCAGCAGCCCTAGGACTAGCGGGAGGAACGAGCAGTACTTC. As protein: CASSPRTSGRNEQYF. The J gene is TRBJ2-7, the V gene TRBV7-2; 14 bases map to TRBD2. V lost 5 bases to trimming and J lost 5 bases; unmatched junction nucleotides: 5. The CDR3 is 15 amino acids. Germline assignment: CDR1 SGHTA and CDR2 FQGNSA.

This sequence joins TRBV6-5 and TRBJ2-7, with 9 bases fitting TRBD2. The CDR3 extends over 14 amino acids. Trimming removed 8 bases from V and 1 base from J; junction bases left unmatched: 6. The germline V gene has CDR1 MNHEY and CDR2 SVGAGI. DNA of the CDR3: TGTGCCAGCTCTATAGCGGGAGCGTCCTACGAGCAGTACTTC. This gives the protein CASSIAGASYEQYF.

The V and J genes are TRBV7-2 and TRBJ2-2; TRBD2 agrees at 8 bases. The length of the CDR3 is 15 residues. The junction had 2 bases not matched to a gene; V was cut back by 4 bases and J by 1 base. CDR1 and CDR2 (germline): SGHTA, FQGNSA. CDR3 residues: CASSSTSGNTGELFF. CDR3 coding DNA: TGTGCCAGCAGCTCCACTAGCGGGAACACCGGGGAGCTGTTTTTT.

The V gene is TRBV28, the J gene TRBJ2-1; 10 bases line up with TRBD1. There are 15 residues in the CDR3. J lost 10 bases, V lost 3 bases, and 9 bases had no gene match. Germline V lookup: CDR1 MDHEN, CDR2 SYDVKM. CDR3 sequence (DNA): TGTGCCAGCAGTTTGCGACCTTGGACAGGGGGAGAGCAGTTCTTC. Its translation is CASSLRPWTGGEQFF. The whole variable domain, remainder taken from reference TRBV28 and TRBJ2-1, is DVKVTQSSRYLVKRTGEKVFLECVQDMDHENMFWYRQDPGLGLRLIYFSYDVKMKEKGDIPEGYSVSREKKERFSLILESASTNQTSMYLCASSLRPWTGGEQFFGPGTRLTVL.

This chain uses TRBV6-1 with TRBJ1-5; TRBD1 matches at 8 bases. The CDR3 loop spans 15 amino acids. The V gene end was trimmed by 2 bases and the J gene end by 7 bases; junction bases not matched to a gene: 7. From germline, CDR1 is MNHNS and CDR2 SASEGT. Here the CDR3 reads CASSEQDRGGQPQHF. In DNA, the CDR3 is TGTGCCAGCAGTGAACAAGACAGGGGAGGACAGCCCCAGCATTTT.

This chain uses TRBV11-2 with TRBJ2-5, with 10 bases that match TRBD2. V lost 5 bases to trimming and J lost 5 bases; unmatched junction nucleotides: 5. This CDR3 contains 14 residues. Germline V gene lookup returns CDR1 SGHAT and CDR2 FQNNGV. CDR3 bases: TGTGCCAGCAGCCCCACTAGCGGGACTGAGACCCAGTACTTC. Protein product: CASSPTSGTETQYF.

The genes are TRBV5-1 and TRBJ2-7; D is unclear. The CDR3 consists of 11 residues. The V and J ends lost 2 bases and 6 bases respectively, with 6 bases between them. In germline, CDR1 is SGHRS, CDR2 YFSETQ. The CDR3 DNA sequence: TGCGCCAGCAGCTTTTCGTCCGAGCAGTACTTC. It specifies CASSFSSEQYF.

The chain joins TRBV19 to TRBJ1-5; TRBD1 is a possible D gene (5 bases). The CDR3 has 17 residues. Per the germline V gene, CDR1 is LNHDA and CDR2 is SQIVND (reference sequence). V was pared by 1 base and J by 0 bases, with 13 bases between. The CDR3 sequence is CASSIGQGIGSNQPQHF. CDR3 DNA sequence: TGTGCCAGTAGTATAGGTCAGGGAATTGGTAGCAATCAGCCCCAGCATTTT.

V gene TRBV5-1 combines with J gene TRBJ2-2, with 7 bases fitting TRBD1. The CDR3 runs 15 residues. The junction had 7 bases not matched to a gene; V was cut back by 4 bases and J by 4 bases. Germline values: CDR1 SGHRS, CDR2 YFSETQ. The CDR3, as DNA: TGCGCCAGCAGCGACTTACAGGGGTCCACCGGGGAGCTGTTTTTT. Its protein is CASSDLQGSTGELFF.

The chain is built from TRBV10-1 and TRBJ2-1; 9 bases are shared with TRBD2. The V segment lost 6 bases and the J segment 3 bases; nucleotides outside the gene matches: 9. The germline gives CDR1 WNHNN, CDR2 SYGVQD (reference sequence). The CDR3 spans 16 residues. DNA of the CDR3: TGCGCCAGCAGCGAAATAGCGGGAGCGAACTACAATGAGCAGTTCTTC. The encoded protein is CASSEIAGANYNEQFF.

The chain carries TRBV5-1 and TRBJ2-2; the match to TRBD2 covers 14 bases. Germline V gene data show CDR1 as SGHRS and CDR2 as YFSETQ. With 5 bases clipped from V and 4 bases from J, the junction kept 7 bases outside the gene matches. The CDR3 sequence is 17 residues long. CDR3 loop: CASSYPGLAGGTGELFF. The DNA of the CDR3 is TGCGCCAGCAGTTACCCAGGACTAGCGGGAGGCACCGGGGAGCTGTTTTTT.

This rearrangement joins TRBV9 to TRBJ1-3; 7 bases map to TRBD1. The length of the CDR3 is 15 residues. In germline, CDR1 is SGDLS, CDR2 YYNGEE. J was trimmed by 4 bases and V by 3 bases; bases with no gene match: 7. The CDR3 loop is CASSATGTEGNTIYF. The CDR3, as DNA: TGTGCCAGCAGCGCAACCGGGACAGAGGGAAACACCATATATTTT.

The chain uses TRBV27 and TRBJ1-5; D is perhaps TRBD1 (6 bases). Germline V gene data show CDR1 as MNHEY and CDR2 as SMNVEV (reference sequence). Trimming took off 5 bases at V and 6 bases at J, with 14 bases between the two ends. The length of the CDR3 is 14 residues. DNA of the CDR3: TGTGCCAGCAGTGTAGGGGGAAGGTTTCAGCCCCAGCATTTT. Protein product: CASSVGGRFQPQHF.

The CDR3 loop reads CASSPRRTEAFF. CDR3 DNA: TGTGCCAGCAGTCCCAGGAGGACTGAAGCTTTCTTT. V is TRBV12-3 or TRBV12-4 and J is TRBJ1-1; D not certain. The CDR3 totals 12 residues. Trimming cost V 5 bases and J 5 bases, with 9 bases left between them.

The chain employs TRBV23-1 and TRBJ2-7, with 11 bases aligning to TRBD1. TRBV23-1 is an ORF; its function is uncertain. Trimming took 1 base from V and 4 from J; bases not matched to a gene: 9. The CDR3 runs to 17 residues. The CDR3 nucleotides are TGCGCCAGCAGTCAATGGGGACAGGGGGGCATTTGGTACGAGCAGTACTTC. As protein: CASSQWGQGGIWYEQYF.

The CDR3 region is CATSRAGLAGKNEQYF. CDR3 DNA sequence: TGTGCCACCAGCAGAGCGGGTCTAGCGGGAAAGAACGAGCAGTACTTC. The rearrangement joins TRBV15 to TRBJ2-7; 9 bases fit TRBD2. Germline CDR1 and CDR2: LNHNV and YYDKDF (reference sequence). The CDR3 loop spans 16 amino acids. V shed 1 base and J 5 bases; nucleotides not matched to a gene: 9.

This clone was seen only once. Here the CDR3 DNA reads TGTGCCAGCAGTTACTCGTGGACAGGAGCTGGAAACACCATATATTTT. Amino acid sequence: CASSYSWTGAGNTIYF. The chain has TRBV6-5 and TRBJ1-3; 7 nucleotides align to TRBD1. Looked up from germline, CDR1 is MNHEY and CDR2 is SVGAGI. V shed 0 bases and J 2 bases; nucleotides not matched to a gene: 4. The CDR3 has 16 residues.

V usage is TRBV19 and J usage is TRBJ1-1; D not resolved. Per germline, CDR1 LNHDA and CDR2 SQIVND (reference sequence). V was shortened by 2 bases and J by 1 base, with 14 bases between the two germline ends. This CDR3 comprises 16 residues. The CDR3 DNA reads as TGTGCCAGTAGTATAAGGTCCCACAGACAGAACACTGAAGCTTTCTTT. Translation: CASSIRSHRQNTEAFF.

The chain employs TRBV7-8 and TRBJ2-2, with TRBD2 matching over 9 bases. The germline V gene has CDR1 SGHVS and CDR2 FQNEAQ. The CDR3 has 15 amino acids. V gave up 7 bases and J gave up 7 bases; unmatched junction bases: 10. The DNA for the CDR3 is TGTGCCAGCAAAAGAGCGGGAGGACTCGACGGGGAGCTGTTTTTT. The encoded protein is CASKRAGGLDGELFF.

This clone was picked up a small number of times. CDR3 sequence: CASSQGTAGGLLNTEAFF. The CDR3 DNA reads as TGTGCCAGCAGCCAAGGGACGGCAGGGGGCCTTCTGAACACTGAAGCTTTCTTT. The rearrangement uses TRBV4-2 and TRBJ1-1, with 8 bases lining up with TRBD1. Germline V gives CDR1 LGHNA, CDR2 YNFKEQ. This CDR3 comprises 18 residues. Trimming at V came to 1 base and at J to 0 bases, leaving 10 bases not matched to a gene.

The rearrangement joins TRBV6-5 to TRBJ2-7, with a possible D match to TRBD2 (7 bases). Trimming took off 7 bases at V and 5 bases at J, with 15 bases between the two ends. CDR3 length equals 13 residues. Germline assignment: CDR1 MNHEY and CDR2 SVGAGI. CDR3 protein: CASMGGGSDEQYF. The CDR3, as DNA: TGTGCCAGCATGGGAGGGGGTTCGGACGAGCAGTACTTC.

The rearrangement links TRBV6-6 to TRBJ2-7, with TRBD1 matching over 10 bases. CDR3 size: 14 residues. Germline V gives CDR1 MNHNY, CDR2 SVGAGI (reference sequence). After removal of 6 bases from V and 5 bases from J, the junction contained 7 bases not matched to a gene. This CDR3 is CASSRDRGNDEQYF. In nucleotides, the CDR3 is TGTGCCAGCAGCCGGGACAGGGGTAACGACGAGCAGTACTTC.

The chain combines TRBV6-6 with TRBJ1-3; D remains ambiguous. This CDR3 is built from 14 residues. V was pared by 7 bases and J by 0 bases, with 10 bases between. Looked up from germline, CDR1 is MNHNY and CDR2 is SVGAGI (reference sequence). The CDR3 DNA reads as TGTGCCAGCATGGCGGTTAGCTCTGGAAACACCATATATTTT. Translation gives CASMAVSSGNTIYF.

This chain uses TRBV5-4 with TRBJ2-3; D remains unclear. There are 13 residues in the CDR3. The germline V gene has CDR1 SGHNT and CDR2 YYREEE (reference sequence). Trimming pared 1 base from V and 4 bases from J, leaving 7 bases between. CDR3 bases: TGTGCCAGCAGCTTGTCACTCCCAGATACGCAGTATTTT. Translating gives CASSLSLPDTQYF.